This T cell receptor (beta chain) was identified in a study of cytomegalovirus exposure and HLA in healthy donors (dated by TCRdb to about 2017). About the investigation overall: According to an earlier analysis of 550 to 700 of the donors, 150 million to 200 million T cells yielded some 120 million unique TCR beta sequences and approximately 300 Gb of sequence data. The aim of the study was to test whether cataloging public T cell receptors could identify signatures of past pathogen exposure. In the later analysis, no new phenotypic data were used to find candidate immune exposures; instead, reliance was placed on TCR beta sequences and their occurrence across donors. Among roughly 370 genotyped donors of the cohort, an average of around 240,000 unique TCR beta nucleotide sequences were sequenced per donor, about a sixth of them non-productive. Every repertoire in the discovery cohort had been generated on one and the same sequencing platform. A later genetic analysis took genome-wide SNP genotypes for about three fifths of the roughly 700 donors and used that subset as a discovery cohort. About 280 gigabases of sequencing data and roughly 80 million unique TCR sequences made up an early release that covered over 550 HLA-typed donors. Among the roughly 410 genotyped donors, around 79% belonged to the genetic ancestry cluster associated with self-reported Caucasian donors. To study patterns of TCR occurrence, a later analysis re-analyzed previously published TCR beta repertoires from several hundred donors and added high-resolution HLA genotyping. The study profiled the T cell repertoires of fewer than 850 subjects by immunosequencing and related them to cytomegalovirus serostatus. The number of donors typed differed by locus, with roughly 620-630 for A, B, C, DRB1 and DQB1, roughly 520 for DQA1, 600 to 610 for DPA1, and some 450 for DPB1. Because of strong linkage in the cohort, a handful of DR-DQ haplotypes were treated as single units for association and clustering. HLA typing included class I and class II loci at four-digit resolution. To predict cytomegalovirus infection status, the study combined high-throughput TCR immunosequencing, statistical association of individual TCRs with disease status, and machine learning. Donor age, sex, ethnicity and CMV serostatus were collected together with the repertoire data. Besides the first cohort of around 670 subjects, a separate validation cohort made up of roughly 120 different subjects was used. An earlier analysis of around 580 of the donors used high-throughput TCR beta sequencing to judge whether each TCR beta V gene segment behaved as functional or pseudogenic. The paper's findings and limits, for the study overall: CMV serostatus was the only immune exposure information available for the cohort. Across donors, most TCR sequences were observed very rarely, whereas some public TCRs were present in many individuals. Strong co-occurrence of HLA alleles, especially DR and DQ, made assigning TCR associations to individual alleles difficult. A later analysis found that TCR association rates varied across HLA loci, with DRB1 alleles showing the most associated TCRs and HLA-C alleles the fewest. The authors suggested that the approach could potentially be generalized to other disease states and immunological phenotypes. In an earlier analysis of approximately 590 of the donors, most TCR beta V segments appeared in productive rearrangements about 90% or about 30% of the time, broadly matching IMGT annotations. A cluster of highly shared sequence variants was judged likely to represent a technical artifact of the sequencing pipeline. In a later analysis, HLA-associated TCR beta chains showed more clonal expansion and lower generation probabilities than non-associated chains that were equally common. Some IMGT-functional V segments, including TRBV6-2 and TRBV6-3, could not be told apart with the 87-base-pair reads, so those segments were excluded. Cytomegalovirus status was reported to be diagnosed by the classifier with high specificity and sensitivity in both the original and validation cohorts. HLA typing was unavailable for some donors at each locus, so association tests used only the typed subset. V-gene and J-gene trimming of TCR beta chains was associated with a missense DCLRE1C variant in a later genetic analysis, and the association was replicated in an independent cohort. A further reported finding was that TCR beta sequences accurately predicted the HLA-A and HLA-B alleles for most subjects in the first cohort. Because counts were too low, more than 15 rarely observed V segments, including chromosome 9 orphons, were excluded from the earlier analysis of 587 of the donors. Compared with the approximately 670-donor mean, donors in an Asian-associated ancestry cluster had fewer N-insertions in productive TCRs, according to a later genetic analysis. This cohort had only TCR beta chains sequenced, and the lack of alpha or paired-chain data limited which features could be detected. A later analysis found that most CMV-associated TCR beta chains appeared HLA-restricted, with HLA associations seemingly driven largely by CMV exposure. A later analysis associated around 16,000 TCR beta sequences with specific HLA alleles at a false discovery rate of 0.05. Presence/absence analyses assumed roughly uniform sequencing depth across donors, an assumption that may not hold. Three of the identified cytomegalovirus-associated TCR beta chains were confirmed in vitro to be specific for cytomegalovirus antigens. The study listed approximately 150 TCR beta chains as associated with cytomegalovirus. Linkage disequilibrium might explain the correlated functional status among segregating V segments, but an unknown experimental factor could not be ruled out. In a later analysis, several top co-occurrence clusters were reported to appear linked to parvovirus B19, influenza, CMV and Epstein-Barr virus.

In total, more than 500 healthy bone marrow donors made up the cohort. All cohort members were sampled while nominally healthy, although unrecorded immune exposures were likely present. The donor was CMV seronegative and was included in the group of about 400 seronegative cohort members. A peripheral blood sample was collected from each donor, and TCR beta sequencing was performed on peripheral blood mononuclear cells. Genomic DNA was extracted from the blood cell samples with the Qiagen DNeasy Blood Extraction Kit. Libraries were made using the immunoSEQ multiplex PCR assay. For the multiplex PCR, a mixture combining 60 forward primers for TCR Vbeta segments and 13 reverse primers for TCR Jbeta segments was used. Amplification of the CDR3 region of rearranged TCR beta genes was performed with a multiplex PCR assay on genomic DNA. On the Illumina HiSeq System, the amplified TCR beta libraries were sequenced as 87-base-pair reads. For the original study's pipeline: A later analysis tallied 75 million to 95 million unique TCR beta chains across the 666 repertoires, and around 9.9 million of those chains were shared by two or more donors. Raw reads were error-corrected and collapsed into unique sequences with a nearest-neighbor algorithm that merged closely related sequences to remove PCR and sequencing errors. CDR3 sequences were aligned to IMGT reference sequences to assign V, D and J gene segments. For a sequence to be retained, a match of at least six nucleotides was required to both a V gene segment and a J gene segment. Rearrangements were classified as productive when the CDR3 lacked stop codons and remained in frame with V and J, and all other rearrangements were classified as non-productive. Following IMGT convention, CDR3 was defined as the stretch from the second conserved V-encoded cysteine up to the conserved J-encoded phenylalanine. In an earlier analysis of around 570 of the donors, sequences lacking an unambiguous match to a single V gene segment were excluded. In an earlier analysis of a few hundred of the donors, a V segment was called functional when productive rearrangements were above 56.7%, and segregating when the standard deviation between donors exceeded 5%. A statistical classification framework was developed to diagnose cytomegalovirus status using the catalog of TCR beta chain sequences. In a later analysis, TCR nucleotide sequences were compared against IMGT/GENE-DB human TR gene sequences so that V and J genes could be assigned. The TCRdist pipeline was used in a later analysis to assign CDR3 sequences and most-parsimonious VDJ recombination scenarios. In a later analysis, every TCR beta chain was defined by the combination of its CDR3 amino acid sequence and its V-gene family, and reads without a unique V-gene family were dropped. In a later analysis, 500 to 650 highly shared, low-generation-probability nucleotide sequences were removed to address suspected cross-contamination and a sequencing artifact. In a later analysis, a clonal expansion index for each public chain was calculated from normalized within-repertoire ranks of inferred template counts. In a later analysis, generation probabilities were computed with a VDJ recombination model fitted to out-of-frame rearrangements, and the resulting probabilities were checked against IGoR. In a later analysis, TCR-TCR, TCR-HLA and TCR-CMV co-occurrence was scored with hypergeometric tests, and a repertoire-size bias correction was applied to TCR pairs. A later analysis estimated false discovery rates by permuting HLA or CMV assignments 20 times. In a later analysis, co-occurring TCRs were grouped with DBSCAN, and TCRdist sequence similarity was added when clustering was performed within HLA-allele-positive subsets. For co-occurrence clustering, repertoires with fewer than 30,000 or more than 120,000 public chains were excluded, along with four to six repertoires with anomalous nucleotide sharing. The clones in this table, taken by TCRdb from immuneACCESS, are in-frame only. Not every clone is retained; where verified, under half of the shortfall comes from an unresolved V gene, and the cause of the rest is unknown. The V and J calls and clone size come from that table; D and trimming were worked out from the DNA. The sample table records about 150,000 clones; around 78% of these occur just once. 1.5% to 2% of the sample rests with the top ten.

The CDR3 contains 15 residues, cysteine and phenylalanine counted. CDR3 DNA only is kept here, 45 bases in frame from base 1. Relative to germline, V is 1 base shorter and J is 1 base shorter, with 10 bases between their ends. As encoded in the germline V gene, CDR1 is SGHDN while CDR2 is FVKESK. This clone appeared once. Its antigen is unknown. No much larger clone exists at a distance of one base, and base qualities are not known. The chain links TRBV14 with TRBJ1-2; a tentative D match to TRBD1 spans 6 bases. Sample: PBMCs. This TCR was recovered from a woman between 18 and 29 years old in good health and CMV-seronegative. The CDR3 protein: CASSQAGGLNYGYTF. The bases are TGTGCCAGCAGCCAAGCCGGGGGGCTTAACTATGGCTACACCTTC. The reference TRBV14 and TRBJ1-2 proteins fill in what lies around the CDR3, so the full variable domain reads EAGVTQFPSHSVIEKGQTVTLRCDPISGHDNLYWYRRVMGKEIKFLLHFVKESKQDESGMPNNRFLAERTGGTYSTLKVQPAELEDSGVYFCASSQAGGLNYGYTFGSGTRLTVV.